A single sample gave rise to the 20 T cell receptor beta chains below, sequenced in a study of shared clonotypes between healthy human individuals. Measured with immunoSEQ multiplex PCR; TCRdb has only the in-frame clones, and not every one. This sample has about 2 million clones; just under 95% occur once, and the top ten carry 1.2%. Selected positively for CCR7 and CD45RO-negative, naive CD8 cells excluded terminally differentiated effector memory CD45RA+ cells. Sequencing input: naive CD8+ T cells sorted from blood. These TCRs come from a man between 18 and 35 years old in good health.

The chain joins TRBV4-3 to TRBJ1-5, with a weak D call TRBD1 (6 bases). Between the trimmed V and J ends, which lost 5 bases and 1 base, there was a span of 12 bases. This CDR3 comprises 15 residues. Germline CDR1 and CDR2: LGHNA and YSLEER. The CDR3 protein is CASSTYRASNQPQHF. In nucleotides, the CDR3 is TGCGCCAGCAGCACCTACAGGGCCAGCAATCAGCCCCAGCATTTT.

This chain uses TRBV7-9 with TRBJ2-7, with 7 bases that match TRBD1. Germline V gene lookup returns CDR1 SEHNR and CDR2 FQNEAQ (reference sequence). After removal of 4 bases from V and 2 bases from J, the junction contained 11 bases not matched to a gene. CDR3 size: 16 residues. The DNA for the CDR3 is TGTGCCAGCAGCTCCTGGTGGGACAGCCAGACCTACGAGCAGTACTTC. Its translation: CASSSWWDSQTYEQYF.

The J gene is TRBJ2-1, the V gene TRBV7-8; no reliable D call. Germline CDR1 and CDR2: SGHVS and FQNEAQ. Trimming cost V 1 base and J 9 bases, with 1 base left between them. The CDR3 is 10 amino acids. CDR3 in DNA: TGTGCCAGCAGCTTAGTTGAGCAGTTCTTC. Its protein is CASSLVEQFF.

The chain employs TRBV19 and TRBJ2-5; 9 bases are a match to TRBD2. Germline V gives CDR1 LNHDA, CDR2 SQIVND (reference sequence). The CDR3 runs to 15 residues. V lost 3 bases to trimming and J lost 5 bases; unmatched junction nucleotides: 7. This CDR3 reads CASSIAGGWGETQYF. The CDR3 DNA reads TGTGCCAGTAGTATTGCGGGAGGGTGGGGTGAGACCCAGTACTTC.

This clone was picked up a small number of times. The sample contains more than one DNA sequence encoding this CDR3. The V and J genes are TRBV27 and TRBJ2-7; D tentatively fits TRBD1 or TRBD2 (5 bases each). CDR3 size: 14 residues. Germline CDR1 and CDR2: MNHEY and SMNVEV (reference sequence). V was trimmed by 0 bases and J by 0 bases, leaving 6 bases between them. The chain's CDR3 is CASSLSGVSYEQYF. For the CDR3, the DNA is TGTGCCAGCAGTTTATCGGGGGTCTCCTACGAGCAGTACTTC.

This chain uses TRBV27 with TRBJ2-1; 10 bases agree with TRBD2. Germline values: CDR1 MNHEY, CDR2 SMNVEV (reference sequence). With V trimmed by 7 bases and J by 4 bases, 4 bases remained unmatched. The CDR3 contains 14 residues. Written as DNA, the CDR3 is TGTGCCAGCACAAGCGGGGGGGCTTACAATGAGCAGTTCTTC. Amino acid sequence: CASTSGGAYNEQFF.

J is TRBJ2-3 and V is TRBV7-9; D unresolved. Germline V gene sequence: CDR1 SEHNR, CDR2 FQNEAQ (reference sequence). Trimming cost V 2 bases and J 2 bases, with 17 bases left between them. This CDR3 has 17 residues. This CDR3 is CASSLPPRVENTDTQYF. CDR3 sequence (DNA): TGTGCCAGCAGCTTACCTCCCCGGGTGGAAAACACAGATACGCAGTATTTT.

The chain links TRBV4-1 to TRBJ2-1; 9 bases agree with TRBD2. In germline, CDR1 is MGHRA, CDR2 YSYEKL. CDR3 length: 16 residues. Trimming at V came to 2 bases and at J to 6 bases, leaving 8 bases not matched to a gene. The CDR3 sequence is CASSQRRLAGINEQFF. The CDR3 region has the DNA TGCGCCAGCAGCCAAAGGCGTCTAGCGGGGATCAATGAGCAGTTCTTC.

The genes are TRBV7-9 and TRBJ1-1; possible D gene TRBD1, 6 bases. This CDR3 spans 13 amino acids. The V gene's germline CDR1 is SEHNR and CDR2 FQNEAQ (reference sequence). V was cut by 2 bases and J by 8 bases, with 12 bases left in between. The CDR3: CASSLPRTEEAFF. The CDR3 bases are TGTGCCAGCAGCTTACCCCGGACAGAAGAAGCTTTCTTT.

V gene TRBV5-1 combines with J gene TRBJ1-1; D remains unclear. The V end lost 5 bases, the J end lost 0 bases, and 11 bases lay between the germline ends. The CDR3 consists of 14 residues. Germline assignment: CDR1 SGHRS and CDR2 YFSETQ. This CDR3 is CASSSVTMNTEAFF. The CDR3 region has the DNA TGCGCCAGCAGTTCCGTTACTATGAACACTGAAGCTTTCTTT.

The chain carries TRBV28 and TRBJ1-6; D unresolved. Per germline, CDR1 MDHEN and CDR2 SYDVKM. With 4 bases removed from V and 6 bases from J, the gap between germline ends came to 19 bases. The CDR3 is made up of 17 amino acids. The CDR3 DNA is TGTGCCAGCAGTTCCAACATTCGCGGGCCGATTAATTCACCCCTCCACTTT. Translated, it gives CASSSNIRGPINSPLHF.

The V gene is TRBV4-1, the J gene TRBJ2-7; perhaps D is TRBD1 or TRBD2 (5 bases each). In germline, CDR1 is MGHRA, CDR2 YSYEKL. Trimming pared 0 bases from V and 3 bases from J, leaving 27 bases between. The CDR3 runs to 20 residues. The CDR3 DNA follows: TGCGCCAGCAGCCAAGACCCAGGGCAGTATGAGACGGGAACCCACTACGAGCAGTACTTC. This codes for CASSQDPGQYETGTHYEQYF.

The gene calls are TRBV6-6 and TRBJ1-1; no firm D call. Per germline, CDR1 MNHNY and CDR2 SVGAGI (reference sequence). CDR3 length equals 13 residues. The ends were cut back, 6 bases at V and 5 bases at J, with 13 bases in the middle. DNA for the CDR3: TGTGCCAGCAGCCAAGGAGGTCAAACTGAAGCTTTCTTT. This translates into CASSQGGQTEAFF.

CDR3 nucleotide sequence: TGTGCCAGCAGCTTAGGGGGCGGTGAGGGCCAGTACTTC. Translation: CASSLGGGEGQYF. The chain has TRBV7-6 and TRBJ2-5; tentatively, D is TRBD1 or TRBD2 (5 bases each). Trimming cost V 1 base and J 10 bases, with 13 bases left between them. The V gene's germline CDR1 is SGHVS and CDR2 FNYEAQ. This CDR3 is built from 13 residues. The whole variable domain, filled in from reference TRBV7-6 and TRBJ2-5, reads GAGVSQSPRYKVTKRGQDVALRCDPISGHVSLYWYRQALGQGPEFLTYFNYEAQQDKSGLPNDRFSAERPEGSISTLTIQRTEQRDSAMYRCASSLGGGEGQYFGPGTRLLVL.

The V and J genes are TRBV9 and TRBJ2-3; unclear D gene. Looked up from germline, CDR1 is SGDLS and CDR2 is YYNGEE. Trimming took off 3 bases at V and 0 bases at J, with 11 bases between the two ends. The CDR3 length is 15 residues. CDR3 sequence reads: CASSESGPSTDTQYF. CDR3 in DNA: TGTGCCAGCAGCGAATCCGGGCCGAGCACAGATACGCAGTATTTT.

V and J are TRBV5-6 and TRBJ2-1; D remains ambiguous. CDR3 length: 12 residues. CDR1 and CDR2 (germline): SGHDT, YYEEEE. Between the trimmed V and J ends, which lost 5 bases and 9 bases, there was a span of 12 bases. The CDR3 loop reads CASSFVGIEQFF. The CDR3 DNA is TGTGCCAGCAGTTTCGTGGGCATTGAGCAGTTCTTC.

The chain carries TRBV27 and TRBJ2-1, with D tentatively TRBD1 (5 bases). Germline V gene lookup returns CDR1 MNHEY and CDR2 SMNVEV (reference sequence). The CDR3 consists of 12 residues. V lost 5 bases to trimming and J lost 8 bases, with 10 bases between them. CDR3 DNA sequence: TGTGCCAGCAGTCCCCAGACAGATGAGCAGTTCTTC. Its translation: CASSPQTDEQFF.

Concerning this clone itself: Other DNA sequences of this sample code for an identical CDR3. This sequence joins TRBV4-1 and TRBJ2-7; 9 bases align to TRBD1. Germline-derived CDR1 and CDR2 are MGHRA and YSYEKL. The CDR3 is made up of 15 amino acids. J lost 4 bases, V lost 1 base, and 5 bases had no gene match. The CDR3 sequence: CASSQVTGGAYEQYF. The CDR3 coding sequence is TGCGCCAGCAGCCAAGTGACAGGGGGTGCTTACGAGCAGTACTTC.

The CDR3, as DNA: TGCGCCAGCAGCCAAGACCCCTTTAGCGGGGGCCTGTACTACGAGCAGTACTTC. Encoded protein: CASSQDPFSGGLYYEQYF. V and J are TRBV4-1 and TRBJ2-7, with 9 bases fitting TRBD2. The germline gives CDR1 MGHRA, CDR2 YSYEKL. J gave up 3 bases and V 0 bases, and 12 bases lay outside the gene matches. The CDR3 sequence is 18 residues long.

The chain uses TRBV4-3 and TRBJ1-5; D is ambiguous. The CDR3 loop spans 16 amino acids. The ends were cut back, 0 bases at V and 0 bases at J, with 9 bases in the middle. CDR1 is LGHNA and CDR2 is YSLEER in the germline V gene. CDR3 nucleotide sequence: TGCGCCAGCAGCCAAGAAATGGGCCTTAGCAATCAGCCCCAGCATTTT. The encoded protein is CASSQEMGLSNQPQHF.